The entry that follows covers one T cell receptor (beta chain) sequence. The entry originates in a study of blood T cell repertoires in COVID-19. Assay: immunoSEQ multiplex PCR; the TCRdb copy retains only in-frame clones and omits some. The sample includes about 45,000 clones, around 85% of them seen just once. The sequenced sample consisted of peripheral blood. This clonotype was sampled from a human donor in a cohort sampled during active COVID-19.

In DNA, the CDR3 is TGCAGCGTTGAAGAAGCGGGGGGGTTCTATGGCTACACCTTC. Translating gives CSVEEAGGFYGYTF. The chain is built from TRBV29-1 and TRBJ1-2; D is perhaps TRBD1 (5 bases). V lost 0 bases and J 4 bases, leaving 12 bases between the germline ends. CDR1 SQVTM and CDR2 ANQGSEA come from the germline V gene. There are 14 residues in the CDR3.